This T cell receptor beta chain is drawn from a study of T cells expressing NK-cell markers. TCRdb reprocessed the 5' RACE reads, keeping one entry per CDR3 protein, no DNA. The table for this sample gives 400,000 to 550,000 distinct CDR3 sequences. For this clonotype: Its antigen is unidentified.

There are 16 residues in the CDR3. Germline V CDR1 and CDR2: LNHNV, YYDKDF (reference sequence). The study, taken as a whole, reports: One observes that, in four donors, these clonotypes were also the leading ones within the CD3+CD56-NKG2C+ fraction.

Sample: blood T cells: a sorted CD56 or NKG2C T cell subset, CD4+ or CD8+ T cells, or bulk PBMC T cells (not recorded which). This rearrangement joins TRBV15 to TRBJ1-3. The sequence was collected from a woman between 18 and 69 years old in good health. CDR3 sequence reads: CATSRDRQSFGNTIYF.